Listed below are T cell receptor beta chains from one sample, sequenced in a study of T cells in Graves' hyperthyroidism and ophthalmopathy. One entry per CDR3 protein, called by TCRdb with MiXCR from the multiplex PCR reads. Of about 640,000 distinct CDR3 sequences listed, around 20% are singletons. The sample was blood. Source of these receptors: a young man with Graves' ophthalmopathy. Both conserved end residues are part of each CDR3. A row's size may be missing; if present it is once, few, many or a size class.

size: once
V: TRBV7-9
length: 15
J: TRBJ2-5
CDR3: CASSSGTGEAETQYF

size: few
V: TRBV6-1
length: 14
J: TRBJ2-7
CDR3: CASRIDKVAYEQYF

size: few
V: TRBV29-1
length: 16
J: TRBJ2-1
CDR3: CSVIFGGLAGYNEQFF

size: few
V: TRBV30
length: 13
J: TRBJ2-7
CDR3: CAWEGEASYEQYF

size: few
V: TRBV3-1
length: 13
J: TRBJ2-1
CDR3: CASSRSGTRKQFF

size: many
V: TRBV27
length: 13
J: TRBJ1-2
CDR3: CASSVSALYGYTF

size: -
V: TRBV10-3
length: 11
J: TRBJ1-6
CDR3: CAINDRGSLHF

size: -
V: TRBV14
length: 13
J: TRBJ1-2
CDR3: CASSQGRGNGYTF

size: few
V: TRBV28
length: 13
J: TRBJ1-1
CDR3: CASSSMTPPAAFF

size: -
V: TRBV27
length: 13
J: TRBJ1-4
CDR3: CASSFSLEEKLFF

size: many
V: TRBV7-3
length: 15
J: TRBJ2-7
CDR3: CASSLMGTTAYEQYF

size: few
V: TRBV19
length: 15
J: TRBJ1-4
CDR3: CASANGGATNEKLFF

size: many
V: TRBV7-9
length: 13
J: TRBJ2-7
CDR3: CASSLGNPYEQYF

size: -
V: TRBV29-1
length: 16
J: TRBJ1-5
CDR3: CSVLLKSGDANQPQHF

size: many
V: TRBV2
length: 15
J: TRBJ2-5
CDR3: CASSELAGGLETQYF

size: many
V: TRBV30
length: 15
J: TRBJ1-1
CDR3: CAWSVLGYMNTEAFF

size: -
V: TRBV4-1
length: 15
J: TRBJ2-1
CDR3: CASSQERLGGNEQFF

size: many
V: TRBV6-1
length: 13
J: TRBJ2-5
CDR3: CASSKGGQETQYF

size: few
V: TRBV6-1
length: 15
J: TRBJ2-7
CDR3: CASKWTSRSSYEQYF

size: few
V: TRBV7-9
length: 17
J: TRBJ2-5
CDR3: CASSLDLLAGRSETQYF

size: -
V: TRBV6-1
length: 14
J: TRBJ1-2
CDR3: CASSEALRTVDYTF

size: few
V: TRBV5-4
length: 16
J: TRBJ2-7
CDR3: CASSLGLAGPVGEQYF

size: few
V: TRBV7-3
length: 17
J: TRBJ2-3
CDR3: CASSLTDRGLCTDTQYF

size: many
V: TRBV7-8
length: 15
J: TRBJ2-7
CDR3: CASSLETDPSYEQYF

size: -
V: TRBV6-2/TRBV6-3
length: 14
J: TRBJ2-4
CDR3: CASSSLGAKNIQYF

size: many
V: TRBV3-1
length: 17
J: TRBJ1-1
CDR3: CASNRGQGRLMNTEAFF

size: -
V: TRBV24-1
length: 15
J: TRBJ2-1
CDR3: CATSGGGAGGGKQFF

size: few
V: TRBV7-9
length: 13
J: TRBJ2-7
CDR3: CASSQQDRYEQYF

size: -
V: TRBV3-1
length: 12
J: TRBJ1-2
CDR3: CASIGRNYGYTF

size: few
V: TRBV19
length: 13
J: TRBJ1-1
CDR3: CASSSGPPGEAFF

size: few
V: TRBV28
length: 13
J: TRBJ2-3
CDR3: CASEGGFADTQYF

size: once
V: TRBV5-1
length: 14
J: TRBJ2-1
CDR3: CASSATGANNEQFF

size: many
V: TRBV20-1
length: 14
J: TRBJ1-1
CDR3: CSAFQQLGWTEAFF

size: many
V: TRBV2
length: 13
J: TRBJ2-3
CDR3: CASSHPPTDTQYF

size: few
V: TRBV4-3
length: 13
J: TRBJ2-7
CDR3: CASSQINSDEQYF

size: many
V: TRBV7-2
length: 15
J: TRBJ2-7
CDR3: CASSLGTGVVYEQYF

size: many
V: TRBV9
length: 15
J: TRBJ2-7
CDR3: CASSVAAGASYEQYF

size: -
V: TRBV6-2/TRBV6-3
length: 15
J: TRBJ2-5
CDR3: CASSANSGKAETQYF

size: many
V: TRBV11-2
length: 14
J: TRBJ1-1
CDR3: CASSAPRGNTEAFF

size: -
V: TRBV10-3
length: 14
J: TRBJ2-3
CDR3: CAIRTSVPTDTQYF

size: few
V: TRBV5-1
length: 16
J: TRBJ2-2
CDR3: CASSLGGYLTPGELFF

size: many
V: TRBV12-3/TRBV12-4
length: 13
J: TRBJ2-7
CDR3: CASSPGPGYEQYF

size: few
V: TRBV20-1
length: 16
J: TRBJ2-1
CDR3: CSARGGRGSSYNEQFF